This is a list of T cell receptor beta chains from one sample in a study of response to subunit inactivated influenza vaccine. A single record per CDR3 protein comes from TCRdb applying MiXCR to the RT-PCR reads. This sample carries about 540,000 distinct CDR3 sequences, roughly a quarter of them seen once, and the ten largest clones take 2.8%. The same sample was also used in a study of T cells expressing NK-cell markers.

Specimen: CD4+ T cells sorted from PBMCs, collected 11 to 12 days after vaccination. Receptors were obtained from a man aged 45 to 65 who received an inactivated influenza vaccine. Each CDR3 is given with its conserved first and last residue. Each record gives: CDR3 DNA, CDR3 protein, clone size, D gene, J gene, V gene. The D gene is left open where the match is weak. Clone size is shown for a subset of rows, as once, few, many or a class of expanded clone.

TGTGCCACCCGGGACAGCACAGATACGCAGTATTTT CATRDSTDTQYF few NA TRBJ2-3 TRBV10-3
TGCGCCAGCAGCTTGGAGTCGGGGAGCTATGGCTACACCTTC CASSLESGSYGYTF NA NA TRBJ1-2 TRBV5-1
TGTGCCAGCAGGGCCGGGACCACGAACACCGGGGAGCTGTTTTTT CASRAGTTNTGELFF few NA TRBJ2-2 TRBV7-2
TGTGCCAGCTCACCATTAGCGGGCTCCTCCTCGTACGAGCAGTACTTC CASSPLAGSSSYEQYF few TRBD2 TRBJ2-7 TRBV18
TGTGCCAGCAGCCAAGGACGGGGCACAGATACGCAGTATTTT CASSQGRGTDTQYF NA NA TRBJ2-3 TRBV4-2
TGTGCCAGCAGCTTAGTACGAGGCTCCTACAATGAGCAGTTCTTC CASSLVRGSYNEQFF NA NA TRBJ2-1 TRBV7-2
TGTGCCAGCAGTGCTAGGACGGGACTACTTCACTACGAGCAGTACTTC CASSARTGLLHYEQYF NA TRBD2 TRBJ2-7 TRBV6-2/TRBV6-3
TGTGCCAGCAGCCATACGAAAGGGGGCTGGTACAATGAGCAGTTCTTC CASSHTKGGWYNEQFF NA TRBD1 TRBJ2-1 TRBV11-2
TGTGCCAGCAGGCAGAATAGCAATCAGCCCCAGCATTTT CASRQNSNQPQHF many NA TRBJ1-5 TRBV6-6
TGTGCCAGCAGCTTATATACTAGCGGGAGATCTAACAATGAGCAGTTCTTC CASSLYTSGRSNNEQFF NA TRBD2 TRBJ2-1 TRBV7-6
TGCAGCGTAAAAGACGGACTCCACAATGAGCAGTTCTTC CSVKDGLHNEQFF NA NA TRBJ2-1 TRBV29-1
TGTGCCAGCAGCCCCGAGTTCGCCGGGGAGCTGTTTTTT CASSPEFAGELFF few NA TRBJ2-2 TRBV5-8
TGCAGTGCTAGTTCTATGACCCAGTACTTC CSASSMTQYF NA NA TRBJ2-5 TRBV20-1
TGTGCCAGCAGCTTAGTGCGGGGAAAAAACATTCAGTACTTC CASSLVRGKNIQYF NA NA TRBJ2-4 TRBV7-9
TGTGCCATCAGTGTGGCGGGAGGGCCGGGAGAGCAGTACTTC CAISVAGGPGEQYF NA TRBD2 TRBJ2-7 TRBV10-3
TGCAGTGCTAGAGTCCGCCTAGGAGAGACCCAGTACTTC CSARVRLGETQYF NA NA TRBJ2-5 TRBV20-1
TGTGCCAGCAGCTTAACAGGGGCCAAAAATCAGCCCCAGCATTTT CASSLTGAKNQPQHF NA TRBD1 TRBJ1-5 TRBV7-2
TGTGCCATCAGTGAGTCGGGACTGGTAGCGGGGGAGCTGTTTTTT CAISESGLVAGELFF NA NA TRBJ2-2 TRBV10-3
TGTGCCAGCAGAAGGCGAGCGGGCGACGAGCAGTACTTC CASRRRAGDEQYF NA NA TRBJ2-7 TRBV6-2/TRBV6-3
TGCGCCAGCGGACGATCCGGGTCCTCCGGGACAGATACGCAGTATTTT CASGRSGSSGTDTQYF NA NA TRBJ2-3 TRBV5-1
TGTGCCAGCAGGCAGGTCCCAACGCAGGAGCTGTTTTTT CASRQVPTQELFF few NA TRBJ2-2 TRBV12-3/TRBV12-4
TGTGCCAGCAGCTTAGGGTCTGGGCCCTACGAGCAGTACTTC CASSLGSGPYEQYF NA NA TRBJ2-7 TRBV7-6
TGTGCCAGCAGACCAGGGGGCGGCGGTGAAGCTTTCTTT CASRPGGGGEAFF NA TRBD1 TRBJ1-1 TRBV6-2/TRBV6-3
TGCAGTGCTAGTGGGCCATCGCGGGAAAAACTGTTTTTT CSASGPSREKLFF NA NA TRBJ1-4 TRBV20-1
TGTGCCAGCAGACTACCCGACAGGGGATATGGCTACACCTTC CASRLPDRGYGYTF NA TRBD1 TRBJ1-2 TRBV28
TGCAGTGCTTTTAGCGGGAGGAGCACTAGCACAGATACGCAGTATTTT CSAFSGRSTSTDTQYF few TRBD2 TRBJ2-3 TRBV20-1
TGTGCCAGCAGCCCACATCGGGCCGTTTCAGGGCTCGAGCAGTACTTC CASSPHRAVSGLEQYF NA NA TRBJ2-7 TRBV7-8
TGCGCCAGCAGCTTGAAACAGGGGAATGAAAAACTGTTTTTT CASSLKQGNEKLFF NA TRBD1 TRBJ1-4 TRBV5-1
TGTGCCAGCAGCCAAGTGGAAGCCAAAAACATTCAGTACTTC CASSQVEAKNIQYF NA NA TRBJ2-4 TRBV3-1
TGTGCCGGCAAACGGGGGGGATTGGATGAGCAGTTCTTC CAGKRGGLDEQFF NA TRBD2 TRBJ2-1 TRBV7-2
TGTGCCAGCAGTTACTCGTCGGACTATTATAACAATGAGCAGTTCTTC CASSYSSDYYNNEQFF few NA TRBJ2-1 TRBV6-5
TGTGCCAGCAGCAAGGATCAGGTCTCCTATGGCTACACCTTC CASSKDQVSYGYTF many NA TRBJ1-2 TRBV12-3/TRBV12-4
TGCGCCAGCAGCTTGGGGACTAGCGTGGTAGATGAGCAGTTCTTC CASSLGTSVVDEQFF NA TRBD2 TRBJ2-1 TRBV5-1
TGTGCCAGCAGCTTCCAGTTCTCTGGGGCCAACGTCCTGACTTTC CASSFQFSGANVLTF few NA TRBJ2-6 TRBV7-8
TGCAGTGCTAGAGATCAGGGAACTAGCACAGGTACGCAGTATTTT CSARDQGTSTGTQYF NA NA TRBJ2-3 TRBV20-1
TGTGCCAGCAGTGACACGGGTGGCGGAACTAAAAACATTCAGTACTTC CASSDTGGGTKNIQYF NA NA TRBJ2-4 TRBV25-1
TGTGCTAGTGGTTTGGTACTGTCCGGGGGCGCAGCAGATACGCAGTATTTT CASGLVLSGGAADTQYF few NA TRBJ2-3 TRBV12-5
TGTGCCAGCAGTTGGGGGACAAAGTTAACCGGGGAGCTGTTTTTT CASSWGTKLTGELFF few NA TRBJ2-2 TRBV27
TGTGCCAGCAGCCAAGACCCATACGACAGGGAGCAGTTCTTC CASSQDPYDREQFF few NA TRBJ2-1 TRBV4-2
TGTGCCACCCGCCGGGACTACTCCTACGAGCAGTACTTC CATRRDYSYEQYF NA TRBD2 TRBJ2-7 TRBV6-1
TGTGCCAGCAGTTCGACCTACCGGACAGGTGACGTCTACGAGCAGTACTTC CASSSTYRTGDVYEQYF few TRBD1 TRBJ2-7 TRBV6-2/TRBV6-3
TGTGCCAGCAGCCCCACCCACAGGGGCCAAGAGACCCAGTACTTC CASSPTHRGQETQYF NA TRBD1 TRBJ2-5 TRBV3-1
TGTGCCAGCAGTTCTTTTCCGTACCAAGAGACCCAGTACTTC CASSSFPYQETQYF many NA TRBJ2-5 TRBV27
TGCAGCGCGCTCACCAGGGTGGCCCGCTCTGGGGCCAACGTCCTGACTTTC CSALTRVARSGANVLTF NA NA TRBJ2-6 TRBV29-1
TGCAGCGTTTACAGGGGGCCCAGGGCCCAAAACATTCAGTACTTC CSVYRGPRAQNIQYF NA TRBD1 TRBJ2-4 TRBV29-1
TGTGCCAGCAGTCCGTCTACAGGGGTTGAGACCCAGTACTTC CASSPSTGVETQYF few TRBD1 TRBJ2-5 TRBV12-3/TRBV12-4
TGTGCCAGCAGCCAGCGGGGGATAGCAGAGACCCAGTACTTC CASSQRGIAETQYF few TRBD2 TRBJ2-5 TRBV7-2
TGTGCCAGCAGTTATGGCCTTGGAAACACCATATATTTT CASSYGLGNTIYF NA NA TRBJ1-3 TRBV12-3/TRBV12-4
TGTGCCAGTAGTGCCTCCGGGGGTGGTGGCGAGCAGTACTTC CASSASGGGGEQYF many NA TRBJ2-7 TRBV19
TGTGCCAGTAGTATGCGGGGGGCTGGGGCCAACGTCCTGACTTTC CASSMRGAGANVLTF once TRBD2 TRBJ2-6 TRBV19
TGTGCCAGCACCGAGACTAGCGGGGCTACAGATACGCAGTATTTT CASTETSGATDTQYF NA TRBD2 TRBJ2-3 TRBV3-1
TGTGCCAGCAGCCCGGGGAGGCTTTTCAATGAGCAGTTCTTC CASSPGRLFNEQFF few NA TRBJ2-1 TRBV11-2
TGTGCCAGCAGCTTATCGAGACAGGGGGGGGTTGCCTACGAGCAGTACTTC CASSLSRQGGVAYEQYF NA TRBD1 TRBJ2-7 TRBV7-2
TGTGCCAGCTCGATGCGGGGGCCTAGCACAGATACGCAGTATTTT CASSMRGPSTDTQYF few NA TRBJ2-3 TRBV7-9
TGTGCCAGCAGTCTAAACACCGGTGGGGGCTACACCTTC CASSLNTGGGYTF few NA TRBJ1-2 TRBV2
TGTGCCATCGGCCCCGGGGGGACAGCCTATGGCTACACCTTC CAIGPGGTAYGYTF NA TRBD1 TRBJ1-2 TRBV4-2
TGTGCCAGCAGCTGGAGGGGACTAGCGGCTTACAATGAGCAGTTCTTC CASSWRGLAAYNEQFF NA TRBD2 TRBJ2-1 TRBV5-6
TGCGCCAGCAGCTTGGAGGGACCGAGGAGGTACGAGCAGTACTTC CASSLEGPRRYEQYF NA NA TRBJ2-7 TRBV5-1